This T cell receptor (beta chain) came from a study of T cells in Graves' hyperthyroidism and ophthalmopathy. Study-wide context: Peripheral blood was acquired at first diagnosis, ahead of any therapy whatsoever.

Investigators excluded patients with uncontrolled infection, other autoimmune disease, pregnancy or lactation. Researchers took RNA transcripts and amplified the TCR beta CDR3 regions from them. With the HTBI primer set, the TCR CDR3 went through a first round of RT-PCR. TCRdb processed the multiplex PCR reads anew with MiXCR; each CDR3 protein has one entry. This sample has around 720,000 distinct CDR3 sequences, with 30% to 40% found just once. Sequencing was done on a sample of blood. The TCR was taken from a woman aged 40 to 50 with Graves' hyperthyroidism.

In nucleotides, the CDR3 is TGTGCCATCCGCACCCACGGGGGAAGCAACACTGAAGCTTTCTTT. Translation gives CAIRTHGGSNTEAFF. The chain carries TRBV10-3 and TRBJ1-1, with D possibly matching TRBD1 (5 bases). V dropped 8 bases and J dropped 2 bases, with 18 bases sitting between them. CDR1 is ENHRY and CDR2 is SYGVKD in the germline V gene. The CDR3 runs to 15 residues.